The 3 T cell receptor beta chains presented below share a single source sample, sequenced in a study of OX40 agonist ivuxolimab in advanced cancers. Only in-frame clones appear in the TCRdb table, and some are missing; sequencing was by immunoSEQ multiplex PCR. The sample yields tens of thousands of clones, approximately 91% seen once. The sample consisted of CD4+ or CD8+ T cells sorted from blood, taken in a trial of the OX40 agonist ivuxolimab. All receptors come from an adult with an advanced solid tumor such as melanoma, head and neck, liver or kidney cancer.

CDR3 sequence (DNA): TGTGCCAGCAGTTTATCAACGGGGGCGGCTAATGAAAAACTGTTTTTT. Its translation is CASSLSTGAANEKLFF. The chain joins TRBV27 to TRBJ1-4; D possibly corresponds to TRBD1 (6 bases). The CDR3 covers 16 residues. Trimming pared 0 bases from V and 3 bases from J, leaving 11 bases between. Germline-derived CDR1 and CDR2 are MNHEY and SMNVEV (reference sequence). The full variable domain, completed using reference TRBV27 and TRBJ1-4, is EAQVTQNPRYLITVTGKKLTVTCSQNMNHEYMSWYRQDPGLGLRQIYYSMNVEVTDKGDVPEGYKVSRKEKRNFPLILESPSPNQTSLYFCASSLSTGAANEKLFFGSGTQLSVL.

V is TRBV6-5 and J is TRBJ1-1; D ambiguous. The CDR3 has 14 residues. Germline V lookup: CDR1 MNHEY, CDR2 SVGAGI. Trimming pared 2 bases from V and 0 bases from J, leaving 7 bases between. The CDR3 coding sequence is TGTGCCAGCAGTTACGGGGTCTTGAACACTGAAGCTTTCTTT. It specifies CASSYGVLNTEAFF.

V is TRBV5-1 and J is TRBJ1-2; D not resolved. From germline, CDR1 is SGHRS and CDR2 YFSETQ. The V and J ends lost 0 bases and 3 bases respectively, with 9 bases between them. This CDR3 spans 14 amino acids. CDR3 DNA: TGCGCCAGCAGCTTGGACGGCGGGGACTATGGCTACACCTTC. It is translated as CASSLDGGDYGYTF.